These 11 T cell receptor beta chains were all obtained from the same sample, sequenced in a study of cytomegalovirus exposure and HLA in healthy donors. This PCR relied on a set of 60 Vbeta primers and 13 Jbeta primers. The repertoire was sequenced with immunoSEQ multiplex PCR; TCRdb's copy has only in-frame clones and lacks some. The sample holds around 130,000 clones, 81% seen once. The sequenced material came from PBMCs. These receptors came from a woman in her thirties or forties in good health and CMV-seronegative.

The genes are TRBV25-1 and TRBJ1-5; possible D gene TRBD1, 6 bases. CDR1 is MGHDK, CDR2 SYGVNS, per germline. This CDR3 contains 15 residues. The ends were cut back, 3 bases at V and 1 base at J, with 10 bases in the middle. The CDR3 DNA sequence: TGTGCCAGCAGTGAGGGGGGGCTGAGCAATCAGCCCCAGCATTTT. It specifies CASSEGGLSNQPQHF.

The chain employs TRBV5-5 and TRBJ1-1; D is unresolved. There are 14 residues in the CDR3. V lost 0 bases and J 7 bases, leaving 13 bases between the germline ends. The germline V gene has CDR1 SGHKS and CDR2 YYEKEE (reference sequence). CDR3: CASSLAFSSGEAFF. As DNA, the CDR3 is TGTGCCAGCAGCTTGGCCTTCAGCAGCGGTGAAGCTTTCTTT.

J is TRBJ2-1 and V is TRBV9, with 11 bases aligning to TRBD2. CDR3 length: 17 residues. Losses at the gene ends were 3 bases for V and 2 bases for J; bases not matched to a gene: 7. Germline CDR1 SGDLS, CDR2 YYNGEE. CDR3 region: CASSEGLAVGTYNEQFF. CDR3 bases: TGTGCCAGCAGCGAGGGACTAGCGGTCGGAACCTACAATGAGCAGTTCTTC.

The genes are TRBV18 and TRBJ2-1; a possible D gene is TRBD2 (6 bases). The germline V gene encodes CDR1 KGHSH and CDR2 LQKENI. Trimming shortened V by 6 bases and J by 3 bases, and 21 bases separated the two germline ends. CDR3 length equals 17 residues. This chain's CDR3 is CASSFRVWDGGYNEQFF. The CDR3 DNA reads TGTGCCAGCTCCTTTCGTGTTTGGGACGGGGGCTACAATGAGCAGTTCTTC. Supplemented by reference TRBV18 and TRBJ2-1, the full variable domain reads NAGVMQNPRHLVRRRGQEARLRCSPMKGHSHVYWYRQLPEEGLKFMVYLQKENIIDESGMPKERFSAEFPKEGPSILRIQQVVRGDSAAYFCASSFRVWDGGYNEQFFGPGTRLTVL.

The chain uses TRBV7-8 and TRBJ1-1; 7 positions match TRBD1. Germline loops: CDR1 SGHVS, CDR2 FQNEAQ. This CDR3 comprises 16 residues. Unmatched junction bases numbered 17, after V lost 6 bases and J lost 7 bases. CDR3: CASSFSKSERDSEAFF. The CDR3 nucleotides read TGTGCCAGCAGTTTCTCGAAAAGCGAAAGGGACAGTGAAGCTTTCTTT.

The chain combines TRBV10-3 with TRBJ2-1; 8 nucleotides line up with TRBD2. This CDR3 region has 15 residues. CDR1 ENHRY and CDR2 SYGVKD come from the germline V gene. V gave up 3 bases and J gave up 7 bases; unmatched junction bases: 8. The DNA of the CDR3 is TGTGCCATCAGTGACCCTGGACTAGCCTCTAATGAGCAGTTCTTC. This gives the protein CAISDPGLASNEQFF.

The chain couples TRBV18 to TRBJ2-3; tentative D call: TRBD1 (5 bases). CDR3 length: 14 residues. The germline V gene encodes CDR1 KGHSH and CDR2 LQKENI. With 1 base removed from V and 5 bases from J, the gap between germline ends came to 10 bases. This CDR3 is CASSPQGSGDTQYF. In DNA, the CDR3 is TGTGCCAGCTCACCACAGGGGTCTGGAGATACGCAGTATTTT.

The chain carries TRBV5-1 and TRBJ2-3; 8 positions match TRBD2. Per the germline V gene, CDR1 is SGHRS and CDR2 is YFSETQ. V trimming: 4 bases; J trimming: 1 base; junction bases outside the gene matches: 8. This CDR3 has 16 residues. The CDR3 region has the DNA TGCGCCAGCAGCAGAACTAGCGGTCCGGGCACAGATACGCAGTATTTT. The encoded protein is CASSRTSGPGTDTQYF.

This clone was picked up one time. For the CDR3, the DNA is TGTGCCAGTAGTGAGACAGGGAGCTCTGGAAACACCATATATTTT. This gives the protein CASSETGSSGNTIYF. V gene TRBV19 combines with J gene TRBJ1-3; TRBD1 matches 7 bases. With V trimmed by 5 bases and J by 0 bases, 4 bases remained unmatched. Germline CDR1 and CDR2: LNHDA and SQIVND (reference sequence). The CDR3 extends over 15 amino acids.

The chain carries TRBV29-1 and TRBJ1-5; 8 bases map to TRBD1. This CDR3 region has 14 residues. Germline CDR1 SQVTM, CDR2 ANQGSEA. The trim removed 7 bases at V and 3 bases at J, leaving 8 bases unmatched. The CDR3 region is CSAAGTGPNQPQHF. The CDR3 DNA sequence: TGCAGCGCGGCCGGGACAGGACCCAATCAGCCCCAGCATTTT.

The chain joins TRBV7-9 to TRBJ1-5, with no clear D. The V and J ends lost 4 bases and 3 bases respectively, with 7 bases between them. Looked up from germline, CDR1 is SEHNR and CDR2 is FQNEAQ (reference sequence). The CDR3 is 13 residues long. CDR3 coding DNA: TGTGCCAGCAGCTACCAGGACAATCAGCCCCAGCATTTT. It codes for CASSYQDNQPQHF.